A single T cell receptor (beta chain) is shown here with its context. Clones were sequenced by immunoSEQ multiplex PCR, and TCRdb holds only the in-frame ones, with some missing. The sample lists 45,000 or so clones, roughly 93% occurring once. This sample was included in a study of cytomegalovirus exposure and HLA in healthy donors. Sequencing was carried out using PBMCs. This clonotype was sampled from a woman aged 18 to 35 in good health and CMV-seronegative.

CDR3 protein: CASRERGTGLYTEAFF. DNA for the CDR3: TGTGCCAGCAGGGAGCGGGGGACAGGGCTTTACACTGAAGCTTTCTTT. The chain has TRBV2 and TRBJ1-1; 9 positions agree with TRBD1. Germline-derived CDR1 and CDR2 are SNHLY and FYNNEI. J lost 3 bases, V lost 6 bases, and 11 bases had no gene match. The CDR3 has 16 residues.